This TCR beta chain was sequenced in a study of blood T cells in healthy people across ages. Trimming stripped 3 bases from V and 6 bases from J, with 12 bases between. Per germline, CDR1 KGHSH and CDR2 LQKENI. The CDR3 length is 14 residues. Alongside a J-beta primer mix, a sample-barcoded 5' primer served in a second PCR lasting roughly 6 to 11 cycles. TCRdb reanalysed the 5' RACE reads using MiXCR and keeps one entry per CDR3 protein. The sample lists roughly 1,000,000 distinct CDR3 sequences; about 23% were seen once. These data also formed part of another study, on T cells of mothers and their children. That report notes: For each mother, over 9.5 million TCR beta CDR3 reads were obtained, and for each child, 2.5 million to 3 million.

The receptor comes from a girl aged 2-10 years in good health. The chain combines TRBV18 with TRBJ2-1; D is perhaps TRBD1 (5 bases). The sequencing sample was made of blood. CDR3 in DNA: TGTGCCAGCTCACCTGACAGCCGCGTCAATGAGCAGTTCTTC. Translated, it gives CASSPDSRVNEQFF.